The 23 T cell receptor beta chains given below trace back to one sample, sequenced in a study of blood T cell repertoires in COVID-19. Data came from immunoSEQ multiplex PCR; TCRdb stores just in-frame clones and leaves some out. The data hold 150,000 to 250,000 clones, with around 81% observed a single time. The source material was PBMCs or T cells enriched from blood (not recorded which). These receptor sequences come from a man in his forties who had recovered from COVID-19.

This chain uses TRBV23-1 with TRBJ1-6; D ambiguous. TRBV23-1 is placed among ORFs of uncertain function. The CDR3 is made up of 13 amino acids. V was shortened by 3 bases and J by 9 bases, with 9 bases between the two germline ends. For the CDR3, the DNA is TGCGCCAGCAGTCAGCCACTTGGTTCACCCCTCCACTTT. The encoded protein is CASSQPLGSPLHF.

This chain joins TRBV18 and TRBJ1-3; 7 positions agree with TRBD1. Looked up from germline, CDR1 is KGHSH and CDR2 is LQKENI. V shed 0 bases and J 4 bases; nucleotides not matched to a gene: 6. CDR3 length: 16 residues. CDR3 in DNA: TGTGCCAGCTCACCACCGTCAGGGGGGCAAGGAAACACCATATATTTT. Translated: CASSPPSGGQGNTIYF. Looking up the rest from reference TRBV18 and TRBJ1-3 gives the full variable domain: NAGVMQNPRHLVRRRGQEARLRCSPMKGHSHVYWYRQLPEEGLKFMVYLQKENIIDESGMPKERFSAEFPKEGPSILRIQQVVRGDSAAYFCASSPPSGGQGNTIYFGEGSWLTVV.

This chain uses TRBV30 with TRBJ1-1; D unclear. CDR1 and CDR2 from the germline V gene are GTSNPN and SVGIG (reference sequence). CDR3 size: 12 residues. V lost 0 bases and J 1 base, leaving 3 bases between the germline ends. The CDR3 region has the DNA TGTGCCTGGAGTGTAGCGAACACTGAAGCTTTCTTT. It codes for CAWSVANTEAFF. The full variable domain, rest sourced from reference TRBV30 and TRBJ1-1, is SQTIHQWPATLVQPVGSPLSLECTVEGTSNPNLYWYRQAAGRGLQLLFYSVGIGQISSEVPQNLSASRPQDRQFILSSKKLLLSDSGFYLCAWSVANTEAFFGQGTRLTVV.

The chain employs TRBV19 and TRBJ2-3; maybe TRBD1 (6 bases). This CDR3 spans 15 amino acids. V gave up 4 bases and J gave up 0 bases, with 11 bases separating them. From germline, CDR1 is LNHDA and CDR2 SQIVND (reference sequence). The CDR3, as DNA: TGTGCCAGTAGTAACCGACAGGTTAGCACAGATACGCAGTATTTT. Amino acids: CASSNRQVSTDTQYF.

CDR3 sequence reads: CATSGRTGETQYF. CDR3 DNA sequence: TGTGCCACCAGCGGAAGGACAGGGGAGACCCAGTACTTC. This rearrangement joins TRBV15 to TRBJ2-5, with 8 bases aligning to TRBD1. The V and J ends lost 5 bases and 5 bases, in that order; junction bases with no gene match: 4. Germline lookup yields CDR1 LNHNV and CDR2 YYDKDF (reference sequence). The CDR3 extends over 13 amino acids.

The chain employs TRBV7-9 and TRBJ1-6; no clear D gene. The V gene's germline CDR1 is SEHNR and CDR2 FQNEAQ (reference sequence). The CDR3 length is 14 residues. V lost 5 bases, J lost 5 bases, and 10 bases lay in between. CDR3: CASSPPRNNSPLHF. The CDR3 DNA is TGTGCCAGCAGCCCCCCCAGGAATAATTCACCCCTCCACTTT.

The rearrangement joins TRBV5-6 to TRBJ1-2; 8 bases are a match to TRBD1. This CDR3 has 18 residues. Per germline, CDR1 SGHDT and CDR2 YYEEEE. Germline trimming cut 0 bases from V and 1 base from J; bases unmatched to any gene: 11. The CDR3 DNA follows: TGTGCCAGCAGCTTGGGTGTAGGGGACAGGTTCTATAACTATGGCTACACCTTC. As protein: CASSLGVGDRFYNYGYTF.

The rearrangement joins TRBV2 to TRBJ1-2, with a possible D match to TRBD1 (5 bases). Germline CDR1 is SNHLY and CDR2 is FYNNEI. The CDR3 consists of 13 residues. V lost 7 bases and J lost 1, with 10 bases in between. This CDR3 is CASTVQVNYGYTF. CDR3 in DNA: TGTGCCAGCACAGTACAGGTTAACTATGGCTACACCTTC.

This clone came up a few times. The rearrangement links TRBV6-4 to TRBJ1-2, with a possible D match to TRBD1 (5 bases). CDR1 and CDR2 from the germline V gene are MRHNA and SNTAGT. This CDR3 spans 13 amino acids. V was cut by 5 bases and J by 4 bases, with 11 bases left in between. The CDR3 coding sequence is TGTGCCAGCAGTCCTATGCAGGGCTATGGCTACACCTTC. Residues: CASSPMQGYGYTF.

The rearrangement uses TRBV4-1 and TRBJ2-7; 9 bases align to TRBD2. Germline V lookup: CDR1 MGHRA, CDR2 YSYEKL. This CDR3 comprises 15 residues. Trimming took 4 bases from V and 5 from J; bases not matched to a gene: 9. CDR3 in amino acids: CASSRAAGGGDEQYF. For the CDR3, the DNA is TGCGCCAGCAGCCGCGCTGCGGGAGGGGGGGACGAGCAGTACTTC.

This clone was detected only once. The chain recombines TRBV10-1 with TRBJ1-1; D may be TRBD1 (6 bases). This CDR3 region has 13 residues. V lost 6 bases and J lost 5, with 13 bases in between. CDR1 WNHNN and CDR2 SYGVQD come from the germline V gene (reference sequence). The CDR3 spells CASSWGQFTEAFF. CDR3 DNA: TGCGCCAGCAGCTGGGGACAATTTACTGAAGCTTTCTTT.

The chain combines TRBV30 with TRBJ1-6, with TRBD1 matching 7 bases. V shed 5 bases and J 0 bases; nucleotides not matched to a gene: 10. The CDR3 runs 17 residues. Germline V gene sequence: CDR1 GTSNPN, CDR2 SVGIG (reference sequence). CDR3 amino acids: CAWHPGTASSYNSPLHF. For the CDR3, the DNA is TGTGCCTGGCACCCTGGGACAGCGAGCTCCTATAATTCACCCCTCCACTTT.

The rearrangement joins TRBV7-2 to TRBJ2-3; 14 bases are a match to TRBD2. The CDR3 extends over 17 amino acids. Germline trimming cut 5 bases from V and 5 bases from J; bases unmatched to any gene: 9. Germline V gene sequence: CDR1 SGHTA, CDR2 FQGNSA. CDR3 coding DNA: TGTGCCAGCAGCCCCAGACTAGCGGGGGGGCGGGGAGATACGCAGTATTTT. The encoded protein is CASSPRLAGGRGDTQYF. Based on the CDR3 plus reference TRBV7-2 and TRBJ2-3, the full variable domain is GAGVSQSPSNKVTEKGKDVELRCDPISGHTALYWYRQSLGQGLEFLIYFQGNSAPDKSGLPSDRFSAERTGGSVSTLTIQRTQQEDSAVYLCASSPRLAGGRGDTQYFGPGTRLTVL.

The CDR3 region is CASRQGSGYTF. The CDR3, as DNA: TGTGCCAGCAGACAGGGTTCTGGCTACACCTTC. V usage is TRBV6-5 and J usage is TRBJ1-2; tentatively, D is TRBD1 (6 bases). Trimming cost V 6 bases and J 7 bases, with 9 bases left between them. This CDR3 is 11 amino acids long. CDR1 MNHEY and CDR2 SVGAGI come from the germline V gene.

The V call is TRBV20-1, the J call TRBJ2-7; D not resolved. The V end lost 3 bases, the J end lost 4 bases, and 7 bases lay between the germline ends. There are 11 residues in the CDR3. CDR1 and CDR2 from the germline V gene are DFQATT and SNEGSKA (reference sequence). The CDR3 coding sequence is TGCAGTGCTAGCCTCCTATACGAGCAGTACTTC. Protein product: CSASLLYEQYF.

V gene TRBV6-6 combines with J gene TRBJ2-7, with a possible D match to TRBD1 (5 bases). Trimming took 5 bases from V and 6 from J, leaving 11 bases between them. The CDR3 runs 12 residues. Germline V lookup: CDR1 MNHNY, CDR2 SVGAGI (reference sequence). DNA of the CDR3: TGTGCCAGCAGTCGCCAGGGATCCGAGCAGTACTTC. It translates to CASSRQGSEQYF.

The rearrangement joins TRBV9 to TRBJ1-2, with a weak D call TRBD1 (6 bases). V lost 6 bases, J lost 0 bases, and 12 bases lay in between. This CDR3 spans 14 amino acids. The germline V gene encodes CDR1 SGDLS and CDR2 YYNGEE. CDR3 nucleotides: TGTGCCAGCACCCGAGAGGGGGCTAACTATGGCTACACCTTC. Translating gives CASTREGANYGYTF.

This chain joins TRBV28 and TRBJ2-2, with 8 bases fitting TRBD1. The CDR3 totals 15 residues. The germline CDR1 and CDR2 sequences are MDHEN and SYDVKM. V shed 6 bases and J 4 bases; nucleotides not matched to a gene: 7. The CDR3 region is CASRGQGTFTGELFF. The DNA of the CDR3 is TGTGCCAGCAGAGGACAGGGAACATTCACCGGGGAGCTGTTTTTT.

CDR3 DNA sequence: TGTGCCAGCCTGACCGGGACAGGGATTGATCAGCCCCAGCATTTT. Amino acid sequence: CASLTGTGIDQPQHF. The chain combines TRBV6-5 with TRBJ1-5; 9 positions agree with TRBD1. Germline V gene lookup returns CDR1 MNHEY and CDR2 SVGAGI. V lost 8 bases to trimming and J lost 5 bases; unmatched junction nucleotides: 10. This CDR3 is built from 15 residues.

V usage is TRBV7-9 and J usage is TRBJ2-3, with 11 bases identical to TRBD2. Unmatched junction bases numbered 6, after V lost 2 bases and J lost 5 bases. This CDR3 is 16 amino acids long. Germline CDR1 and CDR2: SEHNR and FQNEAQ (reference sequence). Here the CDR3 reads CASSLSSGGLGDTQYF. DNA for the CDR3: TGTGCCAGCAGCTTATCTAGCGGGGGGTTAGGAGATACGCAGTATTTT.

This chain uses TRBV7-9 with TRBJ1-2, with TRBD1 matching 9 bases. V was clipped by 5 bases and J by 10 bases; unmatched bases: 8. Germline CDR1 reads SEHNR; CDR2 reads FQNEAQ (reference sequence). This CDR3 spans 13 amino acids. The CDR3 sequence: CASSPAGTGPYTF. The CDR3 nucleotides are TGTGCCAGCAGCCCCGCCGGGACAGGGCCCTACACCTTC.

The V and J genes are TRBV7-2 and TRBJ2-3, with TRBD2 identical over 11 bases. CDR3 size: 14 residues. V lost 5 bases and J lost 5; bases outside the gene matches: 3. The germline gives CDR1 SGHTA, CDR2 FQGNSA. As DNA, the CDR3 is TGTGCCAGCAGCGCCGGGACTAGCGGAGATACGCAGTATTTT. Amino acids: CASSAGTSGDTQYF.

This clone was found a few times. J is TRBJ1-1 and V is TRBV7-2; 7 nucleotides align to TRBD1. Trimming took 5 bases from V and 4 from J; bases not matched to a gene: 4. The CDR3 covers 13 residues. The germline CDR1 and CDR2 sequences are SGHTA and FQGNSA. The CDR3 protein is CASSSYRGTEAFF. For the CDR3, the DNA is TGTGCCAGCAGCAGTTACAGGGGCACTGAAGCTTTCTTT.